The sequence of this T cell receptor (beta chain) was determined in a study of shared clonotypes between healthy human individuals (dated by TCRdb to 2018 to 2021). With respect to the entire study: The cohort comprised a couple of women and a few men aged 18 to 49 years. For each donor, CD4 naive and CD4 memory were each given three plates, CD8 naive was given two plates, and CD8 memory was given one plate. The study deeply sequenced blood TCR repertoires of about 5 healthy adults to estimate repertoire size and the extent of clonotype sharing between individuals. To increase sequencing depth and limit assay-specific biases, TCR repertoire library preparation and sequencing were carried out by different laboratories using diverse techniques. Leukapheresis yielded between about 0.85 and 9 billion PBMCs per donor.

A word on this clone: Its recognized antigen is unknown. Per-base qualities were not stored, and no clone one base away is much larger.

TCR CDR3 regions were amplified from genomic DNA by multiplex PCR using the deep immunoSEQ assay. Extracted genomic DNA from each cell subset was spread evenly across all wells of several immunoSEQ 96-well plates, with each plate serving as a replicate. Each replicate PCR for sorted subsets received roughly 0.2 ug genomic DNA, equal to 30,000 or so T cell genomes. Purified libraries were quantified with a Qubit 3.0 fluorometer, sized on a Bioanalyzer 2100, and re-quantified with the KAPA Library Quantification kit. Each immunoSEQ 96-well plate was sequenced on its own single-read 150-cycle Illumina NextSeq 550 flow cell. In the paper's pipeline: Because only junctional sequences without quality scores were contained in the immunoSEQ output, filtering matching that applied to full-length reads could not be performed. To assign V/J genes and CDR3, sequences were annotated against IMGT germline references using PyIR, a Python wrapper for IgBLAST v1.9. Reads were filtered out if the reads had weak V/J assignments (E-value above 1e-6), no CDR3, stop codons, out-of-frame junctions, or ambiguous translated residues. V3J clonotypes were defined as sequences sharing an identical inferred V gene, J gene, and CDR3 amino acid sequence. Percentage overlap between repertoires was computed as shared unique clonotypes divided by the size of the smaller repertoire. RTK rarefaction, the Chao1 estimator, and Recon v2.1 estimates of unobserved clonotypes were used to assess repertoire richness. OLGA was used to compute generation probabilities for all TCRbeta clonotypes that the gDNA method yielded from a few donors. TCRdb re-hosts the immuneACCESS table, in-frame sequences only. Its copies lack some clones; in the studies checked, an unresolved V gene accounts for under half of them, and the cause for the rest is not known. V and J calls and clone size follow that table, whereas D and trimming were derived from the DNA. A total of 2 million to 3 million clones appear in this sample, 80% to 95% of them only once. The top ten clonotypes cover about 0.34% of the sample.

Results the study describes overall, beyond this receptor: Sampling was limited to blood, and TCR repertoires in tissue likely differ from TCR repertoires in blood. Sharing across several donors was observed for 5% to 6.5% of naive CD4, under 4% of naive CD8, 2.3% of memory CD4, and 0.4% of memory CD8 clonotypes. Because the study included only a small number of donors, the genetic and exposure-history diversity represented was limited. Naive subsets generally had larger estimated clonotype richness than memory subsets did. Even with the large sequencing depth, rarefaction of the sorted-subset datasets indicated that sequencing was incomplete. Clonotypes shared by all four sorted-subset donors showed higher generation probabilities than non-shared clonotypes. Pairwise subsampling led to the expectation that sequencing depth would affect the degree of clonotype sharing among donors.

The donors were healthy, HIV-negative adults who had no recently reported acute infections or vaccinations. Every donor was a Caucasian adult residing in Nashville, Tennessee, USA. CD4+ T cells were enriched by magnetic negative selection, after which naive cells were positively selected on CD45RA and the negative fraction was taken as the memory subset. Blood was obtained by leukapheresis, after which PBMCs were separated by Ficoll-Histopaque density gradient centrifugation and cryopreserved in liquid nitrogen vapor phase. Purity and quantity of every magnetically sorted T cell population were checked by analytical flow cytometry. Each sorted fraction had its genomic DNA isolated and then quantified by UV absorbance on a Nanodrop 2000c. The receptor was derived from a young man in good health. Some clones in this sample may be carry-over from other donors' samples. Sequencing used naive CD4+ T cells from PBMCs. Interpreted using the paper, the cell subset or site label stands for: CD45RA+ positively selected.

DNA sequence: TGTGCCAGTAGTACCGGGACTAGCGGGCACTACGAGCAGTACTTC. This translates into CASSTGTSGHYEQYF. The chain joins TRBV19 to TRBJ2-7; 12 central nucleotides agree with TRBD2. Trimming takes 4 bases off V and 3 bases off J; junction bases not matched to a gene: 4. The germline V gene (reference sequence) gives CDR1 as LNHDA and CDR2 as SQIVND. The CDR3 runs 15 amino acids, cysteine and phenylalanine included. Only CDR3 DNA remains: 45 bases, in frame from the first base.